This record looks at one TCR beta chain sequence and its context. This clonotype was detected ten times or more. Its antigen has not been determined. Within one base of it there is no much larger clone, and no base qualities were kept. V is reduced by 2 bases and J by 3 bases, leaving a spacing of 10 bases between them. From its cysteine to its phenylalanine, the CDR3 spans 14 amino acids. Just CDR3 DNA is preserved here, 42 bases in frame from base 1. CDR1 and CDR2 are read off the germline V gene as SGHTA and FQGNSA. This specimen belongs to a study of T cell repertoires in cytomegalovirus infection (dated by TCRdb to the late 2010s). At the level of the whole study: Because public TCR beta signatures pointed to carriage of CMV infection together with the matching HLA type, the HLA type of each donor mattered for the analysis. What the research found in general, with its limitations: In both this cohort and an independent approximately 370-donor cohort, the cumulative frequency of public TCR beta family members distinguished carriers of CMV infection plus the relevant HLA type. The ex vivo response was dominated by HLA-C-restricted CMV-specific TCR beta clonotypes, and the single most frequent clonotype in two of eight donors was supplied by these HLA-C-restricted clonotypes.

This sample was sequenced with an Illumina HiSeq 1500. TCRdb's own reprocessing of the public reads used fastp at Q25 and MiXCR and kept productive beta chains. CDR3 protein sequences are deduplicated, and each keeps its most common genes and DNA. Present in this sample are about 400,000 distinct CDR3 sequences, about a sixth of which were seen just once. The ten largest make up 8.7% of the sample. The TCR was taken from a human donor in good health (CMV status not recorded). Some clones in this sample may be carry-over from other donors' samples. The specimen was PBMCs. The rearranged segments are TRBV7-2 and TRBJ1-1; the D segment cannot be called with confidence. The sequence in DNA is TGTGCCAGCAGCTTATTGGGGAGCCACACTGAAGCTTTCTTT. Its protein is CASSLLGSHTEAFF.